These 16 T cell receptor beta chains were all obtained from the same sample, sequenced in a study of OX40 agonist ivuxolimab in advanced cancers. Generated by immunoSEQ multiplex PCR, the TCRdb table keeps only in-frame clones and is missing some. Altogether around 77,000 clones are present, roughly 85% being singletons, with the ten largest covering less than 0.75%. This specimen consisted of CD4+ or CD8+ T cells sorted from blood, obtained in a trial of the OX40 agonist ivuxolimab. These receptor sequences come from an adult with an advanced solid tumor such as melanoma, head and neck, liver or kidney cancer.

The chain employs TRBV6-5 and TRBJ1-3; 11 bases are shared with TRBD1. Losses at the gene ends were 4 bases for V and 4 bases for J; bases not matched to a gene: 3. The length of the CDR3 is 15 residues. Germline V CDR1 and CDR2: MNHEY, SVGAGI. The CDR3 coding sequence is TGTGCCAGCAGTTCCGGGACAGGGGGAGGAAACACCATATATTTT. Amino acids: CASSSGTGGGNTIYF.

V and J are TRBV6-6 and TRBJ2-3, with D maybe TRBD2 (5 bases). The germline V gene has CDR1 MNHNY and CDR2 SVGAGI (reference sequence). The CDR3 consists of 13 residues. Deletions cut 2 bases from V and 4 bases from J, with 7 bases between. The CDR3 here is CASSYERPDTQYF. As DNA, the CDR3 is TGTGCCAGCAGTTACGAGCGGCCAGATACGCAGTATTTT.

The chain employs TRBV4-3 and TRBJ2-3; the D gene is possibly TRBD1 (5 bases). This CDR3 has 15 residues. CDR1 and CDR2 (germline): LGHNA, YSLEER. V lost 1 base, J lost 0 bases, and 8 bases lay in between. The CDR3 sequence: CASSQGQFSTDTQYF. Here the CDR3 DNA reads TGCGCCAGCAGCCAAGGACAGTTTAGCACAGATACGCAGTATTTT.

V and J are TRBV7-2 and TRBJ1-1; D gene uncertain. V was clipped by 5 bases and J by 9 bases, with 19 bases between them. The length of the CDR3 is 14 residues. Germline lookup yields CDR1 SGHTA and CDR2 FQGNSA. CDR3 amino acids: CASSQEGGSRQAFF. The CDR3 DNA reads as TGTGCCAGCAGCCAAGAAGGAGGAAGTCGGCAAGCTTTCTTT.

J is TRBJ2-3 and V is TRBV7-2, with 11 bases aligning to TRBD2. CDR3 length: 18 residues. The trim removed 1 base at V and 0 bases at J, leaving 6 bases unmatched. From germline, CDR1 is SGHTA and CDR2 FQGNSA. For the CDR3, the DNA is TGTGCCAGCAGCTTAGGTTTACTAGCGGGGGCTAGCACAGATACGCAGTATTTT. It encodes CASSLGLLAGASTDTQYF.

The chain couples TRBV5-1 to TRBJ2-3; 9 bases align to TRBD2. This CDR3 region has 16 residues. V dropped 4 bases and J dropped 1; count of bases not matched to a gene: 7. The germline CDR1 and CDR2 sequences are SGHRS and YFSETQ. CDR3 in amino acids: CASSPRVAGGTDTQYF. The CDR3 DNA follows: TGCGCCAGCAGCCCCCGAGTAGCGGGGGGCACAGATACGCAGTATTTT. Full variable domain (rest looked up from reference TRBV5-1 and TRBJ2-3): KAGVTQTPRYLIKTRGQQVTLSCSPISGHRSVSWYQQTPGQGLQFLFEYFSETQRNKGNFPGRFSGRQFSNSRSEMNVSTLELGDSALYLCASSPRVAGGTDTQYFGPGTRLTVL.

The rearrangement uses TRBV7-6 and TRBJ2-7, with TRBD2 matching over 12 bases. J lost 3 bases, V lost 4 bases, and 22 bases had no gene match. The CDR3 consists of 21 residues. Germline loops: CDR1 SGHVS, CDR2 FNYEAQ. CDR3 coding DNA: TGTGCCAGCAGCTCCCCCCGGGCTAGCGGGGGGGCGGGTCGAGGGAGCTACGAGCAGTACTTC. Protein sequence: CASSSPRASGGAGRGSYEQYF.

The chain combines TRBV7-2 with TRBJ1-4; tentative D call: TRBD1 (5 bases). Deletions cut 5 bases from V and 7 bases from J, with 20 bases between. The CDR3 contains 16 residues. CDR1 and CDR2 from the germline V gene are SGHTA and FQGNSA. The CDR3 loop is CASSPRAGSMSEKLFF. The CDR3, as DNA: TGTGCCAGCAGCCCCAGGGCGGGGTCCATGAGTGAAAAACTGTTTTTT.

The chain combines TRBV7-9 with TRBJ1-6, with a weak D call TRBD1 (5 bases). Germline V gene data show CDR1 as SEHNR and CDR2 as FQNEAQ (reference sequence). The CDR3 consists of 19 residues. V was pared by 5 bases and J by 9 bases, with 29 bases between. CDR3 sequence: CASSPRGMVGQLEGSPLHF. The DNA of the CDR3 is TGTGCCAGCAGCCCCCGGGGCATGGTCGGCCAATTGGAGGGTTCACCCCTCCACTTT.

CDR3 nucleotides: TGTGCCAGCAGGGAGGAATATGGCTACACCTTC. Its protein is CASREEYGYTF. This chain joins TRBV2 and TRBJ1-2; D unresolved. V shed 6 bases and J shed 5 bases, with 7 bases lying between them. The CDR3 totals 11 residues. CDR1 is SNHLY, CDR2 FYNNEI, per germline.

This clone was seen only a few times. The J gene is TRBJ1-6, the V gene TRBV6-5; TRBD1 is a possible D gene (5 bases). The CDR3 consists of 13 residues. The ends were cut back, 6 bases at V and 10 bases at J, with 13 bases in the middle. The germline V gene has CDR1 MNHEY and CDR2 SVGAGI. This CDR3 reads CASSQDSNSPLHF. CDR3 bases: TGTGCCAGCAGCCAAGACAGTAACTCACCCCTCCACTTT.

The DNA for the CDR3 is TGTGCCAGCTCACTACAGGGGGGTCGTGGGGCCAACGTCCTGACTTTC. This encodes CASSLQGGRGANVLTF. This chain uses TRBV18 with TRBJ2-6, with 8 positions matching TRBD1. CDR3 length: 16 residues. V gave up 4 bases and J gave up 3 bases; unmatched junction bases: 5. Looked up from germline, CDR1 is KGHSH and CDR2 is LQKENI.

J is TRBJ2-2 and V is TRBV29-1; tentatively, D is TRBD2 (5 bases). The CDR3 consists of 14 residues. The V gene's germline CDR1 is SQVTM and CDR2 ANQGSEA. The CDR3: CSGGRGQNTGELFF. In DNA form, the CDR3 reads TGCAGTGGTGGGCGCGGGCAAAACACCGGGGAGCTGTTTTTT.

The chain combines TRBV5-1 with TRBJ1-1; 9 positions match TRBD1. The germline V gene encodes CDR1 SGHRS and CDR2 YFSETQ. V was clipped by 4 bases and J by 4 bases; unmatched bases: 5. The CDR3 totals 14 residues. In DNA form, the CDR3 reads TGCGCCAGCAGCATACAGGGGGCAAGCACTGAAGCTTTCTTT. This translates into CASSIQGASTEAFF.

J is TRBJ1-1 and V is TRBV6-5; 7 nucleotides line up with TRBD1. Trimming at V came to 6 bases and at J to 8 bases, leaving 9 bases not matched to a gene. Germline V gene lookup returns CDR1 MNHEY and CDR2 SVGAGI. The CDR3 length is 13 residues. The CDR3 sequence is CASRSRQGTEAFF. CDR3 sequence (DNA): TGTGCCAGCAGATCCCGACAGGGTACCGAAGCTTTCTTT.

This clone was counted a few times. The chain's CDR3 is CASSFLRGQVETQYF. For the CDR3, the DNA is TGTGCCAGCAGCTTCCTCAGGGGGCAAGTGGAGACCCAGTACTTC. The rearrangement joins TRBV11-1 to TRBJ2-5, with TRBD1 identical over 8 bases. This CDR3 is 15 amino acids long. Trimming cost V 3 bases and J 5 bases; bases outside gene matches: 8. Germline V gives CDR1 SGHAT, CDR2 FQDESV (reference sequence). Together with reference TRBV11-1 and TRBJ2-5, the CDR3 gives the full variable domain: EAEVAQSPRYKITEKSQAVAFWCDPISGHATLYWYRQILGQGPELLVQFQDESVVDDSQLPKDRFSAERLKGVDSTLKIQPAELGDSAMYLCASSFLRGQVETQYFGPGTRLLVL.